This T cell receptor (beta chain) is from a study of graft-versus-host responses after intestinal transplantation. Study-level results: Some patients had graft-donor T cell macrochimerism, and their allografts showed high graft-versus-host to host-versus-graft clonal ratios. Early declines in HvG clones that occurred post-transplant were associated with peak circulating GvH clone levels. GvH clones appeared in recipient marrow, some first in ileum or blood.

The repertoire was sequenced with immunoSEQ multiplex PCR; TCRdb's copy has only in-frame clones and lacks some. The table has just over 95,000 clones, 80% to 95% seen once. The CDR3 runs to 17 residues. The V gene end was trimmed by 0 bases and the J gene end by 0 bases; junction bases not matched to a gene: 5. Germline loops: CDR1 LGHNA, CDR2 YNFKEQ. Comment on this clone: No antigen is known for it.

The chain has TRBV4-2 and TRBJ1-3; 7 bases match TRBD1. The sequencing used unstimulated CD4+ T cells sorted from spleen or lymph node cells, collected before intestinal transplant. The receptor was isolated from a human donor who received an intestinal transplant. The CDR3 region is CASSQDRTGASGNTIYF. DNA for the CDR3: TGTGCCAGCAGCCAAGATAGGACAGGAGCCTCTGGAAACACCATATATTTT.